The T cell receptor beta chain under discussion was sequenced for a study of cytomegalovirus exposure and HLA in healthy donors. Generated by immunoSEQ multiplex PCR, the TCRdb table keeps only in-frame clones and is missing some. This table holds approximately 280,000 clones, 85% to 90% found once. This clonotype was sampled from a woman under 30 in good health and CMV-seronegative. Sequencing was carried out using PBMCs.

DNA for the CDR3: TGTGCCAGCAGCGTTACAGGGGAAACTGAAGCTTTCTTT. Translated: CASSVTGETEAFF. This chain links TRBV9 with TRBJ1-1; TRBD1 aligns across 7 bases. V lost 2 bases to trimming and J lost 5 bases; unmatched junction nucleotides: 3. Germline CDR1 SGDLS, CDR2 YYNGEE. The CDR3 has 13 residues.